This T cell receptor beta chain was identified during a study of identical twins. Study conclusions and caveats: There was an excess of low generation probability in the out-of-frame alpha sequences that twins shared.

TCRdb re-derived calls from the 5' RACE reads in MiXCR, one entry per CDR3 protein. The data hold roughly 690,000 distinct CDR3 sequences, with 5.5% to 6.5% observed a single time. This clonotype was picked up a small number of times. The antigen is undetermined. Sequencing used naive T cells sorted from blood. The TCR originated in a man aged 18 to 35 in good health.

The CDR3 nucleotides are TGCGCCAGCAGCAGGGGGGACATTCAGTACTTC. Residues: CASSRGDIQYF. This rearrangement joins TRBV5-1 to TRBJ2-4, with D perhaps being TRBD1 or TRBD2 (6 bases each). This CDR3 spans 11 amino acids. V was pared by 4 bases and J by 8 bases, with 7 bases between. Looked up from germline, CDR1 is SGHRS and CDR2 is YFSETQ. The complete variable domain, with remaining parts taken from reference TRBV5-1 and TRBJ2-4, reads KAGVTQTPRYLIKTRGQQVTLSCSPISGHRSVSWYQQTPGQGLQFLFEYFSETQRNKGNFPGRFSGRQFSNSRSEMNVSTLELGDSALYLCASSRGDIQYFGAGTRLSVL.